The 25 T cell receptor beta chains presented below share a single source sample, sequenced in a study of control samples from healthy donors and cancer patients. The repertoire was sequenced with immunoSEQ multiplex PCR; TCRdb's copy has only in-frame clones and lacks some. This repertoire shows some 80,000 clones, around 90% found once; its top ten account for under 2.5%. What was sequenced was PBMCs. These receptors were collected from an older woman with head and neck cancer.

V usage is TRBV7-9 and J usage is TRBJ2-5; a possible D gene is TRBD1 (6 bases). The germline V gene has CDR1 SEHNR and CDR2 FQNEAQ (reference sequence). V was clipped by 5 bases and J by 4 bases, with 17 bases between them. The CDR3 is 15 residues long. CDR3 sequence: CASSDRDRTRETQYF. CDR3 nucleotides: TGTGCCAGCAGCGACCGAGACAGGACGCGAGAGACCCAGTACTTC.

The V call is TRBV12-5, the J call TRBJ1-5; tentative D call: TRBD1 (5 bases). This CDR3 is 15 amino acids long. Trimming took 5 bases from V and 8 from J, leaving 19 bases between them. Germline lookup yields CDR1 LGHNT and CDR2 FRNRAP. This CDR3 reads CASGTQDGRREPQHF. For the CDR3, the DNA is TGTGCTAGTGGTACACAGGATGGGAGGAGGGAGCCCCAGCATTTT. Combining the CDR3 with reference TRBV12-5 and TRBJ1-5 gives the whole variable domain DARVTQTPRHKVTEMGQEVTMRCQPILGHNTVFWYRQTMMQGLELLAYFRNRAPLDDSGMPKDRFSAEMPDATLATLKIQPSEPRDSAVYFCASGTQDGRREPQHFGDGTRLSIL.

In its sample, this clone was seen a few times. The chain recombines TRBV7-2 with TRBJ1-3, with 7 bases fitting TRBD1. V dropped 4 bases and J dropped 0; count of bases not matched to a gene: 6. CDR1 and CDR2 from the germline V gene are SGHTA and FQGNSA. This CDR3 is built from 16 residues. As DNA, the CDR3 is TGTGCCAGCAGCTATGTTGACAGGGACTCTGGAAACACCATATATTTT. Amino acid sequence: CASSYVDRDSGNTIYF.

This clone was seen a few times. The J gene is TRBJ2-7, the V gene TRBV27, with 7 bases aligning to TRBD1. Trimming cost V 6 bases and J 6 bases; bases outside gene matches: 11. Germline V lookup: CDR1 MNHEY, CDR2 SMNVEV (reference sequence). The CDR3 extends over 14 amino acids. The CDR3 DNA reads TGTGCCAGCAGAACAGGGGTTTCCGTTCCCGAGCAGTACTTC. It encodes CASRTGVSVPEQYF.

J is TRBJ2-7 and V is TRBV2; 10 nucleotides agree with TRBD2. J lost 7 bases, V lost 8 bases, and 11 bases had no gene match. CDR1 and CDR2 from the germline V gene are SNHLY and FYNNEI. The CDR3 has 14 residues. The CDR3 loop is CASGQPGLAVEQYF. CDR3 bases: TGTGCCAGCGGGCAACCAGGACTAGCGGTTGAGCAGTACTTC.

As to this clone: One end of the junction fails to match germline, which may point to a read error. Different DNA sequences within this sample yield the same CDR3. The V and J genes are TRBV10-1 and TRBJ2-7; 9 positions agree with TRBD1. The CDR3 contains 12 residues. Per germline, CDR1 WNHNN and CDR2 SYGVQD (reference sequence). CDR3 in DNA: TGCGCCAGCAGCCCCACAGGGGGCGAGCAATACTTC. This translates into CASSPTGGEQYF.

This clone was detected once. This chain connects TRBV10-1 to TRBJ2-7; D is ambiguous. The V gene lost 3 bases and the J gene lost 1 base, with 16 bases spanning the gap. This CDR3 comprises 16 residues. The germline V gene has CDR1 WNHNN and CDR2 SYGVQD (reference sequence). CDR3 nucleotides: TGCGCCAGCAGTGATGTCCAAACCCTTTATTCCTACGAGCAGTACTTC. Residues: CASSDVQTLYSYEQYF.

The chain uses TRBV5-4 and TRBJ2-1; TRBD2 agrees at 10 bases. This CDR3 has 19 amino acids. J lost 7 bases, V lost 2 bases, and 18 bases had no gene match. The germline V gene has CDR1 SGHNT and CDR2 YYREEE (reference sequence). In DNA form, the CDR3 reads TGTGCCAGCAGCTTAGGAACGTCGGCTTGGACTAGCGGACCTAATGAGCAGTTCTTC. Encoded protein: CASSLGTSAWTSGPNEQFF.

This sequence joins TRBV27 and TRBJ1-1, with D hard to call. The CDR3 sequence is 11 residues long. Germline-derived CDR1 and CDR2 are MNHEY and SMNVEV (reference sequence). Trimming pared 8 bases from V and 7 bases from J, leaving 11 bases between. CDR3: CASVSYSEAFF. CDR3 DNA: TGTGCCAGCGTTAGCTACAGTGAAGCTTTCTTT.

The chain employs TRBV6-5 and TRBJ1-5; 7 nucleotides agree with TRBD1. V lost 6 bases, J lost 0 bases, and 5 bases stayed unmatched. The germline CDR1 and CDR2 sequences are MNHEY and SVGAGI. CDR3 length equals 15 residues. CDR3 loop: CASRLQGNSNQPQHF. In nucleotides, the CDR3 is TGTGCCAGCAGGTTACAGGGGAATAGCAATCAGCCCCAGCATTTT.

The chain has TRBV5-6 and TRBJ2-2, with 9 nucleotides matching TRBD2. There are 16 residues in the CDR3. Germline CDR1 and CDR2: SGHDT and YYEEEE. J lost 6 bases, V lost 2 bases, and 8 bases had no gene match. The CDR3 DNA reads as TGTGCCAGCAGCTTCGCGGGAGGGCCAGTATCCGGGGAGCTGTTTTTT. It specifies CASSFAGGPVSGELFF.

V usage is TRBV4-1 and J usage is TRBJ2-2; D call uncertain. Germline V gene data show CDR1 as MGHRA and CDR2 as YSYEKL. V lost 1 base to trimming and J lost 4 bases, with 13 bases between them. CDR3 length equals 16 residues. CDR3 in DNA: TGCGCCAGCAGCCAAGCCTTTGGGTACGGCACCGGGGAGCTGTTTTTT. It specifies CASSQAFGYGTGELFF.

The J gene is TRBJ2-3, the V gene TRBV7-2; TRBD2 might be the D (6 bases). The CDR3 runs 13 residues. The germline V and J ends were trimmed by 8 bases and 6 bases, with 15 bases remaining between them. CDR1 SGHTA and CDR2 FQGNSA come from the germline V gene. The CDR3 region is CASGRERADTQYF. The CDR3 DNA reads TGTGCCAGCGGCCGGGAGAGAGCGGATACGCAGTATTTT. The full variable domain, rest sourced from reference TRBV7-2 and TRBJ2-3, is GAGVSQSPSNKVTEKGKDVELRCDPISGHTALYWYRQSLGQGLEFLIYFQGNSAPDKSGLPSDRFSAERTGGSVSTLTIQRTQQEDSAVYLCASGRERADTQYFGPGTRLTVL.

V gene TRBV7-2 combines with J gene TRBJ2-3, with D maybe TRBD2 (8 bases). This CDR3 contains 16 residues. V was clipped by 5 bases and J by 6 bases, with 21 bases between them. Germline V gene sequence: CDR1 SGHTA, CDR2 FQGNSA. Written as DNA, the CDR3 is TGTGCCAGCAGCACCCAGGGGGTAGCGGGACTTGATACGCAGTATTTT. Its translation is CASSTQGVAGLDTQYF.

This clone was seen a single time. The V and J genes are TRBV13 and TRBJ2-5; D is uncertain. Germline-derived CDR1 and CDR2 are PRHDT and FYEKMQ (reference sequence). Trimming cost V 0 bases and J 2 bases, with 7 bases left between them. The CDR3 consists of 14 residues. CDR3 amino acids: CASSLGMRQETQYF. CDR3 DNA sequence: TGTGCCAGCAGCTTAGGGATGCGGCAAGAGACCCAGTACTTC.

On this clone itself: Other DNA sequences in this specimen translate into the identical CDR3. This rearrangement joins TRBV19 to TRBJ2-2, with 9 bases aligning to TRBD2. The CDR3 length is 15 residues. The germline CDR1 and CDR2 sequences are LNHDA and SQIVND (reference sequence). The V segment lost 5 bases and the J segment 6 bases; nucleotides outside the gene matches: 7. DNA of the CDR3: TGTGCCAGTAGTTTCGGCGGGAGGGCCTCCGGGGAGCTGTTTTTT. This encodes CASSFGGRASGELFF.

The rearrangement joins TRBV15 to TRBJ1-2, with D perhaps TRBD1 (5 bases). CDR3 length: 17 amino acids. From germline, CDR1 is LNHNV and CDR2 YYDKDF (reference sequence). V lost 1 base, J lost 6 bases, and 21 bases lay in between. The CDR3 reads CATSRVLPRGRMDGYTF. CDR3 in DNA: TGTGCCACCAGCAGAGTTTTACCGAGGGGTCGTATGGATGGCTACACCTTC.

The chain links TRBV6-2 or TRBV6-3 to TRBJ1-1; the D is unclear. CDR3 length: 14 amino acids. Germline V lookup: CDR1 MNHEY, CDR2 SVGEGT. Between the trimmed V and J ends, which lost 0 bases and 6 bases, there was a span of 11 bases. CDR3 amino acids: CASSYSGLLSEAFF. The CDR3 DNA follows: TGTGCCAGCAGTTACTCTGGGCTACTGTCTGAAGCTTTCTTT.

V usage is TRBV3-1 (or the pseudogene TRBV3-2) and J usage is TRBJ1-2; 7 nucleotides agree with TRBD1. The V segment lost 3 bases and the J segment 3 bases; nucleotides outside the gene matches: 13. From germline, CDR1 is LGHDT and CDR2 YNNKEL (reference sequence). The CDR3 spans 17 residues. CDR3 nucleotide sequence: TGTGCCAGCAGCCATAATCGACAGACAGGGATTTACTATGGCTACACCTTC. Its translation: CASSHNRQTGIYYGYTF.

The chain combines TRBV30 with TRBJ1-2; 9 positions match TRBD1. Trimming took 8 bases from V and 6 from J; bases not matched to a gene: 16. Germline CDR1 reads GTSNPN; CDR2 reads SVGIG (reference sequence). The CDR3 covers 15 residues. CDR3 sequence reads: CAGIPGQGWSDGYTF. Written as DNA, the CDR3 is TGTGCCGGTATCCCGGGACAGGGTTGGAGTGATGGCTACACCTTC.

V and J are TRBV25-1 and TRBJ1-2, with D unresolved. Germline CDR1 MGHDK, CDR2 SYGVNS. V was clipped by 4 bases and J by 4 bases, with 7 bases between them. CDR3 length equals 12 residues. The CDR3 DNA follows: TGTGCCAGCAGTGGTACAGTCTATGGCTACACCTTC. Translating it yields CASSGTVYGYTF.

The genes are TRBV7-2 and TRBJ2-3; D is possibly TRBD1 (5 bases). The CDR3 runs 15 residues. Trimming shortened V by 2 bases and J by 2 bases, and 11 bases separated the two germline ends. The V gene's germline CDR1 is SGHTA and CDR2 FQGNSA. CDR3 coding DNA: TGTGCCAGCAGCTTAACCTCAGGGATCACAGATACGCAGTATTTT. Its protein product is CASSLTSGITDTQYF.

CDR3 loop: CASSLISGTETQYF. The CDR3 bases are TGTGCCAGCAGCCTTATAAGTGGTACGGAGACCCAGTACTTC. This sequence joins TRBV7-2 and TRBJ2-5; D ambiguous. V was clipped by 5 bases and J by 5 bases, with 15 bases between them. The CDR3 is made up of 14 amino acids. The germline V gene has CDR1 SGHTA and CDR2 FQGNSA.

This clone appeared once. J is TRBJ2-3 and V is TRBV5-1, with D perhaps matching TRBD1 (6 bases). Germline V gene lookup returns CDR1 SGHRS and CDR2 YFSETQ. This CDR3 is built from 14 residues. The germline V and J ends were trimmed by 3 bases and 4 bases, with 12 bases remaining between them. The CDR3 bases are TGCGCCAGCAGCTCGGCAGGGGTCGCAGATACGCAGTATTTT. This codes for CASSSAGVADTQYF.

This clone was detected only once. This chain joins TRBV25-1 and TRBJ2-3, with D possibly being TRBD1 or TRBD2 (5 bases each). CDR3 length equals 14 residues. Germline assignment: CDR1 MGHDK and CDR2 SYGVNS. Trimming cost V 3 bases and J 1 base, with 8 bases left between them. The CDR3 sequence is CASSDRDRTDTQYF. The CDR3 region has the DNA TGTGCCAGCAGTGACAGGGACCGCACAGATACGCAGTATTTT.